The 25 T cell receptor beta chains in this list originate from one sample, sequenced in a study of shared clonotypes between healthy human individuals (dated by TCRdb to about 2020). Libraries were prepared through the immunoSEQ multiplex PCR assay. TCRdb stores this immuneACCESS table with in-frame sequences only. Part of the clones is absent; in the studies checked, under half of the shortfall reflects unresolved V genes, and no reason is known for the rest. The sample yields millions of clones; around nine tenths were counted once. The ten largest clones represent more than 0.12% of the sample. Sequencing was done on a sample of naive CD4+ T cells sorted from blood. Interpreted using the paper, the cell subset or site label stands for: CD45RA+ positively selected. The receptor source for this set is a man younger than 35 in good health.

The chain links TRBV12-5 to TRBJ2-5; 10 positions agree with TRBD1. The CDR3 covers 14 residues. Per germline, CDR1 LGHNT and CDR2 FRNRAP. V shed 6 bases and J 1 base; nucleotides not matched to a gene: 2. This CDR3 reads CASGRDRGQETQYF. Here the CDR3 DNA reads TGTGCTAGTGGACGGGACAGGGGCCAAGAGACCCAGTACTTC.

The chain uses TRBV18 and TRBJ2-7, with 7 bases aligning to TRBD1. The CDR3 extends over 15 amino acids. Trimming at V came to 1 base and at J to 5 bases, leaving 8 bases not matched to a gene. Germline loops: CDR1 KGHSH, CDR2 LQKENI. CDR3 sequence: CASSPQAHRGNEQYF. In DNA form, the CDR3 reads TGTGCCAGCTCACCACAAGCGCACAGGGGCAACGAGCAGTACTTC.

The V call is TRBV19, the J call TRBJ2-5; D is possibly TRBD1 or TRBD2 (5 bases each). V lost 9 bases to trimming and J lost 2 bases, with 13 bases between them. Per germline, CDR1 LNHDA and CDR2 SQIVND (reference sequence). This CDR3 comprises 13 residues. CDR3 sequence: CARGVFGQETQYF. CDR3 DNA: TGTGCCAGGGGGGTTTTCGGTCAAGAGACCCAGTACTTC. Using reference TRBV19 and TRBJ2-5 for the parts outside the CDR3, the full variable domain is DGGITQSPKYLFRKEGQNVTLSCEQNLNHDAMYWYRQDPGQGLRLIYYSQIVNDFQKGDIAEGYSVSREKKESFPLTVTSAQKNPTAFYLCARGVFGQETQYFGPGTRLLVL.

On this clone: The sample contains more than one DNA sequence encoding this CDR3. In DNA, the CDR3 is TGTGCCTGGAGTGGGGGGCAGGGGGCCTACAATGAGCAGTTCTTC. It codes for CAWSGGQGAYNEQFF. V gene TRBV30 combines with J gene TRBJ2-1, with 7 bases matching TRBD1. The CDR3 is 15 amino acids. V lost 1 base, J lost 2 bases, and 5 bases stayed unmatched. The V gene's germline CDR1 is GTSNPN and CDR2 SVGIG (reference sequence).

The chain carries TRBV5-1 and TRBJ2-1; 13 bases fit TRBD2. CDR1 is SGHRS, CDR2 YFSETQ, per germline. Germline trimming cut 6 bases from V and 4 bases from J; bases unmatched to any gene: 7. This CDR3 comprises 16 residues. CDR3 sequence (DNA): TGCGCCAGCACCCCCCGGGGACTAGCGGGATACAATGAGCAGTTCTTC. This codes for CASTPRGLAGYNEQFF.

In regard to this clone: Within the sample, other DNA sequences also encode this same CDR3. The V call is TRBV5-1, the J call TRBJ2-6; D gene ambiguous. V was shortened by 1 base and J by 0 bases, with 8 bases between the two germline ends. CDR1 and CDR2 (germline): SGHRS, YFSETQ. This CDR3 has 16 residues. The CDR3 DNA reads TGCGCCAGCAGCTTGAGGGTCGTCTCTGGGGCCAACGTCCTGACTTTC. Amino acid sequence: CASSLRVVSGANVLTF.

The chain has TRBV29-1 and TRBJ2-2; 14 bases are a match to TRBD2. J was trimmed by 2 bases and V by 7 bases; bases with no gene match: 9. The CDR3 has 17 residues. Germline CDR1 reads SQVTM; CDR2 reads ANQGSEA. CDR3 amino acids: CSGAGGLAGGNTGELFF. CDR3 bases: TGCAGCGGCGCCGGCGGACTAGCGGGGGGTAACACCGGGGAGCTGTTTTTT.

This chain joins TRBV6-5 and TRBJ1-2; no reliable D call. Germline V gene data show CDR1 as MNHEY and CDR2 as SVGAGI. This CDR3 has 15 residues. Trimming pared 0 bases from V and 3 bases from J, leaving 11 bases between. The CDR3 region is CASSYSGNRDYGYTF. The CDR3 coding sequence is TGTGCCAGCAGTTACTCAGGGAATCGGGACTATGGCTACACCTTC.

The chain links TRBV15 to TRBJ2-7; D possibly corresponds to TRBD2 (6 bases). The CDR3 spans 16 residues. The germline V gene has CDR1 LNHNV and CDR2 YYDKDF (reference sequence). Trimming cost V 5 bases and J 1 base, with 18 bases left between them. CDR3 in DNA: TGTGCCACCAGCCTCGAGGCGTCGCGGGGTTCCTACGAGCAGTACTTC. Protein product: CATSLEASRGSYEQYF.

Points on this clone: This CDR3 is also generated by other DNA sequences in the sample. V usage is TRBV11-2 and J usage is TRBJ1-5, with a possible D match to TRBD1 (5 bases). The CDR3 has 13 amino acids. Germline V gives CDR1 SGHAT, CDR2 FQNNGV. V lost 1 base and J lost 4, with 5 bases in between. The CDR3 loop reads CASSLAGNQPQHF. The CDR3 coding sequence is TGTGCCAGCAGCTTAGCAGGGAATCAGCCCCAGCATTTT. The full variable domain, rest sourced from reference TRBV11-2 and TRBJ1-5, is EAGVAQSPRYKIIEKRQSVAFWCNPISGHATLYWYQQILGQGPKLLIQFQNNGVVDDSQLPKDRFSAERLKGVDSTLKIQPAKLEDSAVYLCASSLAGNQPQHFGDGTRLSIL.

The J gene is TRBJ1-4, the V gene TRBV11-2; no clear D. Between the trimmed V and J ends, which lost 5 bases and 8 bases, there was a span of 9 bases. The CDR3 has 12 amino acids. CDR1 and CDR2 (germline): SGHAT, FQNNGV. For the CDR3, the DNA is TGTGCCAGCAGCCAATTTAACGAAAAACTGTTTTTT. Translated, it gives CASSQFNEKLFF.

V gene TRBV4-1 combines with J gene TRBJ1-1, with TRBD1 as a possible D gene (5 bases). Germline V gene lookup returns CDR1 MGHRA and CDR2 YSYEKL. Trimming pared 2 bases from V and 3 bases from J, leaving 22 bases between. The CDR3 extends over 18 amino acids. The CDR3 loop reads CASSQSFQQYKGHTEAFF. The CDR3 DNA reads TGCGCCAGCAGCCAAAGCTTCCAACAATATAAGGGGCACACTGAAGCTTTCTTT.

V usage is TRBV11-2 and J usage is TRBJ1-4; 7 bases are shared with TRBD1. V shed 5 bases, J shed 10 bases, and the junction held 7 bases outside the gene matches. This CDR3 comprises 13 residues. Germline loops: CDR1 SGHAT, CDR2 FQNNGV. CDR3 in amino acids: CASSNAGTVKLFF. As DNA, the CDR3 is TGTGCCAGCAGCAACGCCGGGACAGTAAAACTGTTTTTT.

As for this clone: At the DNA level, this CDR3 is encoded by other sequences in the same sample as well. CDR3 in DNA: TGTGCCAGCAGTGCAGGTTACACAGATACGCAGTATTTT. Its translation is CASSAGYTDTQYF. The rearrangement links TRBV7-3 to TRBJ2-3; D not certain. Deletions cut 6 bases from V and 2 bases from J, with 9 bases between. Germline V CDR1 and CDR2: SGHTA, FQGTGA. The CDR3 loop spans 13 amino acids. Full variable domain (outside the CDR3, taken from reference TRBV7-3 and TRBJ2-3): GAGVSQTPSNKVTEKGKYVELRCDPISGHTALYWYRQSLGQGPEFLIYFQGTGAADDSGLPNDRFFAVRPEGSVSTLKIQRTERGDSAVYLCASSAGYTDTQYFGPGTRLTVL.

Concerning this clone itself: At one end, the junction sequence differs from germline, possibly due to a read error. This sequence joins TRBV7-7 and TRBJ2-1; 12 positions agree with TRBD2. Germline-derived CDR1 and CDR2 are SSHAT and FNYEAQ (reference sequence). This CDR3 has 14 residues. CDR3 sequence: CASSLTSGGDEQFF. The CDR3 DNA reads TGTGCTAGCAGCTTGACTAGCGGGGGTGATGAGCAGTTCTTC.

This chain uses TRBV6-1 with TRBJ1-5; D is undetermined. The CDR3 sequence is 13 residues long. V lost 2 bases and J 6 bases, leaving 8 bases between the germline ends. The germline V gene has CDR1 MNHNS and CDR2 SASEGT. The CDR3 DNA reads TGTGCCAGCAGTGAAAGGTTGGGTCAGCCCCAGCATTTT. It codes for CASSERLGQPQHF.

The J gene is TRBJ1-6, the V gene TRBV5-1; no firm D call. The CDR3 is 16 amino acids. Deletions cut 2 bases from V and 0 bases from J, with 9 bases between. CDR1 is SGHRS and CDR2 is YFSETQ in the germline V gene. The CDR3 spells CASSFDDNSYNSPLHF. Written as DNA, the CDR3 is TGCGCCAGCAGCTTCGATGACAACTCCTATAATTCACCCCTCCACTTT.

This sequence joins TRBV5-1 and TRBJ2-7, with TRBD2 identical over 10 bases. This CDR3 contains 15 residues. Germline V gene lookup returns CDR1 SGHRS and CDR2 YFSETQ. Unmatched junction bases numbered 4, after V lost 1 base and J lost 3 bases. The CDR3 protein is CASSLYTSGIYEQYF. As DNA, the CDR3 is TGCGCCAGCAGCTTGTATACTAGCGGGATCTACGAGCAGTACTTC.

This clone was counted once. The gene calls are TRBV5-8 and TRBJ1-1; D gene uncertain. The CDR3 is 13 amino acids. Per germline, CDR1 SGHTS and CDR2 YDEGEE. V lost 4 bases, J lost 5 bases, and 12 bases lay in between. CDR3 amino acids: CASSRLGRTEAFF. CDR3 nucleotides: TGTGCCAGCAGCCGTCTTGGGCGGACTGAAGCTTTCTTT.

The J gene is TRBJ2-1, the V gene TRBV28; TRBD2 aligns across 10 bases. This CDR3 region has 16 residues. With V trimmed by 4 bases and J by 7 bases, 10 bases remained unmatched. Germline loops: CDR1 MDHEN, CDR2 SYDVKM. This chain's CDR3 is CASSSHAVAGGNEQFF. The CDR3 bases are TGTGCCAGCAGTTCCCATGCGGTAGCGGGAGGAAATGAGCAGTTCTTC.

Note on this clone: Additional DNA sequences in this sample encode the identical CDR3. The chain has TRBV20-1 and TRBJ2-5; D gene ambiguous. CDR1 is DFQATT and CDR2 is SNEGSKA in the germline V gene (reference sequence). The CDR3 is made up of 10 amino acids. V was clipped by 4 bases and J by 5 bases, with 5 bases between them. The CDR3 DNA reads TGCAGTGCTATAAGGGAGACCCAGTACTTC. Protein sequence: CSAIRETQYF.

Regarding this clone: Other nucleotide sequences in the sample specify the same CDR3. The chain combines TRBV30 with TRBJ2-5; 16 nucleotides agree with TRBD2. Germline V gene lookup returns CDR1 GTSNPN and CDR2 SVGIG (reference sequence). This CDR3 comprises 16 residues. V trimming: 3 bases; J trimming: 5 bases; junction bases outside the gene matches: 6. CDR3 nucleotide sequence: TGTGCCTGGAGCTGGGGACTAGCGGGAGGGCCGGAGACCCAGTACTTC. It encodes CAWSWGLAGGPETQYF.

The V gene is TRBV5-1, the J gene TRBJ2-3; D is unresolved. The CDR3 sequence is 15 residues long. V was cut by 0 bases and J by 3 bases, with 11 bases left in between. Looked up from germline, CDR1 is SGHRS and CDR2 is YFSETQ. The CDR3 here is CASSLDGRNTDTQYF. Here the CDR3 DNA reads TGCGCCAGCAGCTTGGACGGGCGAAATACAGATACGCAGTATTTT.

The chain links TRBV2 to TRBJ2-5, with TRBD2 as a possible D gene (7 bases). V was clipped by 6 bases and J by 5 bases, with 19 bases between them. This CDR3 has 15 residues. Germline assignment: CDR1 SNHLY and CDR2 FYNNEI. CDR3 sequence: CASSPGLGGIETQYF. The CDR3 nucleotides are TGTGCCAGCAGCCCTGGACTAGGGGGGATCGAGACCCAGTACTTC.

The chain links TRBV4-1 to TRBJ1-1; a weak D match, TRBD1 (5 bases). The CDR3 covers 16 residues. CDR1 is MGHRA and CDR2 is YSYEKL in the germline V gene. Trimming stripped 0 bases from V and 7 bases from J, with 18 bases between. CDR3 amino acids: CASSQEGGGRSGEAFF. DNA of the CDR3: TGCGCCAGCAGCCAAGAGGGGGGAGGGAGGTCGGGTGAAGCTTTCTTT.